This T cell receptor beta chain originates from a study of blood T cell repertoires in COVID-19. Looking at the study overall: There were acute and convalescent COVID-19 samples, and they came from the United States, Italy and Spain. In each case, the material was cDNA or gDNA derived from T cells, B-cell-depleted T cells, or PBMCs.

In the source study's methods: Cell counts per sample came from amplifying reference gene primers. The assay was immunoSEQ multiplex PCR, and TCRdb's table has in-frame clones only and misses some. Clonal size and the V and J genes are those of that table, whereas D and trimming came from the DNA. The sample has 120,000 or so clones, approximately 90% seen once. The germline V gene has CDR1 LGHDT and CDR2 YNNKEL (reference sequence). V was clipped by 0 bases and J by 6 bases, with 6 bases between them. This CDR3 contains 13 residues. Specimen: peripheral blood. The chain recombines TRBV3-1 (or the pseudogene TRBV3-2) with TRBJ2-1; D might be TRBD2 (5 bases). The clonotype was recovered from a human donor in a cohort sampled during active COVID-19. The CDR3 is CASSQDRGNEQFF. CDR3 nucleotides: TGTGCCAGCAGCCAAGATCGGGGCAATGAGCAGTTCTTC.